The 14 T cell receptor beta chains given below trace back to one sample, sequenced in a study of monozygotic twins with inflammatory bowel disease. TCRdb re-called the 5' RACE reads and shows each CDR3 protein once, DNA omitted. The specimen's table records around 450,000 distinct CDR3 sequences. The sample comprised blood. The receptors come from a human donor with ulcerative colitis or Crohn's disease, or a healthy co-twin of an affected twin (not recorded which).

The rearrangement joins TRBV20-1 to TRBJ2-1; TCRdb designates TRBD2, a call that cannot be tested without DNA. Germline V gene data show CDR1 as DFQATT and CDR2 as SNEGSKA (reference sequence). The CDR3 is 16 amino acids. The CDR3 sequence: CSATRPSSVSYNEQFF.

The V gene is TRBV7-2, the J gene TRBJ1-6. The CDR3 is 15 amino acids. Germline V CDR1 and CDR2: SGHTA, FQGNSA. The CDR3: CASSLWVPYNSPLHF.

V usage is TRBV18 and J usage is TRBJ2-6; TCRdb lists TRBD1, though no DNA is available to test this call. Germline loops: CDR1 KGHSH, CDR2 LQKENI. The CDR3 loop spans 20 amino acids. The CDR3 here is CASSPRASGGSISGANVLTF.

The CDR3: CASSPPGGYNEQFF. This chain joins TRBV5-1 and TRBJ2-1; there is no DNA to check the TCRdb D call of TRBD1. Germline CDR1 and CDR2: SGHRS and YFSETQ. The CDR3 consists of 14 residues.

Here the CDR3 reads CASSIGTKGDTQYF. V is TRBV5-1 and J is TRBJ2-3; TCRdb gives TRBD1 as the D gene, but with no DNA this cannot be confirmed. Germline V gives CDR1 SGHRS, CDR2 YFSETQ. There are 14 residues in the CDR3.

The genes are TRBV5-1 and TRBJ2-5. Germline loops: CDR1 SGHRS, CDR2 YFSETQ. The CDR3 totals 12 residues. The CDR3 is CASSLDSETQYF.

This chain links TRBV7-2 with TRBJ2-7. The CDR3 extends over 14 amino acids. CDR1 and CDR2 from the germline V gene are SGHTA and FQGNSA. The CDR3 sequence is CASSPQSWAYEQYF.

The genes are TRBV9 and TRBJ2-7; TCRdb names TRBD1, which stays unverified in the absence of DNA. The CDR3 is 15 residues long. The germline CDR1 and CDR2 sequences are SGDLS and YYNGEE. The chain's CDR3 is CASSPRPNFSYEQYF. Looking up the rest from reference TRBV9 and TRBJ2-7 gives the full variable domain: DSGVTQTPKHLITATGQRVTLRCSPRSGDLSVYWYQQSLDQGLQFLIQYYNGEERAKGNILERFSAQQFPDLHSELNLSSLELGDSALYFCASSPRPNFSYEQYFGPGTRLTVT.

This chain joins TRBV10-3 and TRBJ1-2. Germline V gene sequence: CDR1 ENHRY, CDR2 SYGVKD. The CDR3 is made up of 11 amino acids. This CDR3 reads CAITDGSGYTF.

The V gene is TRBV25-1, the J gene TRBJ2-5; TCRdb's assignment of TRBD1 cannot be checked, as there is no DNA. Germline V gene sequence: CDR1 MGHDK, CDR2 SYGVNS. CDR3 size: 14 residues. This CDR3 is CASSETGAGETQYF.

V is TRBV5-1 and J is TRBJ2-2. In germline, CDR1 is SGHRS, CDR2 YFSETQ. The length of the CDR3 is 14 residues. CDR3 amino acids: CASTPGTNTGELFF.

The chain employs TRBV3-1 and TRBJ2-7. Per germline, CDR1 LGHDT and CDR2 YNNKEL (reference sequence). The CDR3 totals 14 residues. The CDR3 here is CASSQLYTTYEQYF.

This sequence joins TRBV29-1 and TRBJ2-1; the D call from TCRdb, TRBD2, cannot be confirmed without DNA. From germline, CDR1 is SQVTM and CDR2 ANQGSEA. This CDR3 is 15 amino acids long. CDR3 loop: CSSAGGSDPGNEQFF.

CDR3 sequence reads: CASRLVGDIYGYTF. The chain is built from TRBV12-2 and TRBJ1-2; TCRdb designates TRBD1, a call that cannot be tested without DNA. TRBV12-2 is marked as a pseudogene. The CDR3 length is 14 residues.